This T cell receptor beta chain was documented in a study of early T cells in non-severe SARS-CoV-2 infection. The overall study: RNA in bulk from unsorted whole blood was sequenced, and chains were unpaired. General study points: VDJdb matching, biased toward anti-spike CD8 responses, missed private and CD4 specificities.

Individual cDNA molecules received unique molecular identifiers. A single record per CDR3 protein comes from TCRdb applying MiXCR to the 5' RACE reads. The sample contains around 70,000 distinct CDR3 sequences, 9% to 15% of which appear only once. This clonotype was seen only a few times. Its antigen is currently unknown. The CDR3 is made up of 13 amino acids. Germline CDR1 reads MDHEN; CDR2 reads SYDVKM. V lost 3 bases, J lost 4 bases, and 9 bases lay in between. This chain links TRBV28 with TRBJ1-2, with a tentative D call TRBD1 (5 bases). Sequenced input: whole blood. The clonotype originates from an adult who was a healthcare worker with PCR-confirmed SARS-CoV-2 infection or an uninfected control (not recorded which). For the CDR3, the DNA is TGTGCCAGCAGTTTGGCGGGGCTCTATGGCTACACCTTC. This gives the protein CASSLAGLYGYTF.